A selection of T cell receptor beta chains follows, all from one sample in a study of cytomegalovirus exposure and HLA in healthy donors. Libraries were prepared by immunoSEQ multiplex PCR; TCRdb keeps only in-frame clonotypes and omits some of them. There are roughly 180,000 clones in the sample; around four fifths occur only once, and 1.5% to 2% lies in the top ten. Input material: PBMCs. These receptor sequences come from a woman between 25 and 40 years old in good health and CMV-seronegative. Each CDR3 is given with its conserved first and last residue. The D gene is left open where the match is weak. Clone size is shown for a subset of rows, as once, few, many or a class of expanded clone.

v_gene	d_gene	abundance	j_gene	CDR3aa	CDR3nt
TRBV18	TRBD1	-	TRBJ1-2	CASSLRDRILWGYTF	TGTGCCAGCTCGCTCCGGGACAGGATACTATGGGGCTACACCTTC
TRBV6-6	TRBD2	few	TRBJ2-5	CASSYGGGGETQYF	TGTGCCAGCAGTTACGGCGGGGGAGGAGAGACCCAGTACTTC
TRBV2	-	-	TRBJ1-2	CASTYRGGYTF	TGTGCCAGCACTTATAGGGGTGGCTACACCTTC
TRBV5-6	TRBD1	-	TRBJ2-7	CASSFGTGSYEQYF	TGTGCCAGCAGCTTCGGGACAGGGTCGTACGAGCAGTACTTC
TRBV2	-	-	TRBJ1-1	CASSVDKNTEAFF	TGTGCCAGCAGTGTAGACAAGAACACTGAAGCTTTCTTT
TRBV30	-	-	TRBJ2-5	CAWSGGSRGWTQYF	TGTGCCTGGAGTGGAGGTTCTCGAGGTTGGACCCAGTACTTC
TRBV4-2	TRBD2	-	TRBJ2-7	CASSARAGGSYEQYF	TGTGCCAGCAGCGCCAGGGCGGGGGGATCCTACGAGCAGTACTTC
TRBV9	TRBD2	few	TRBJ2-5	CASSSGEQETQYF	TGTGCCAGCAGTAGCGGGGAGCAAGAGACCCAGTACTTC
TRBV18	TRBD1	-	TRBJ1-4	CASSLGQAATNEKLFF	TGTGCCAGCTCACTAGGACAGGCGGCAACTAATGAAAAACTGTTTTTT
TRBV4-1	-	-	TRBJ2-1	CASSQEDQGDEQFF	TGCGCCAGCAGCCAAGAGGACCAGGGCGATGAGCAGTTCTTC
TRBV5-1	TRBD2	-	TRBJ2-7	CASRWEGSMTYEQYF	TGCGCCAGCAGGTGGGAGGGGAGTATGACCTACGAGCAGTACTTC
TRBV6-1	-	-	TRBJ1-5	CASSGWAQDQHF	TGTGCCAGCAGTGGGTGGGCGCAGGACCAGCATTTT
TRBV5-6	TRBD1	-	TRBJ2-5	CASSLGDRGRRFGETQYF	TGTGCCAGCAGCTTGGGGGACAGGGGGCGAAGGTTCGGAGAGACCCAGTACTTC
TRBV12-5	-	-	TRBJ1-1	CASGLVGTATRNTEAFF	TGTGCTAGTGGTTTGGTTGGAACGGCGACTAGGAACACTGAAGCTTTCTTT
TRBV30	TRBD2	few	TRBJ2-5	CAWSGGGTQYF	TGTGCCTGGAGCGGGGGGGGGACCCAGTACTTC
TRBV9	-	-	TRBJ1-1	CASSVGTEPPPRGAFF	TGTGCCAGCAGCGTAGGTACAGAGCCACCCCCAAGGGGAGCTTTCTTT
TRBV9	TRBD1	-	TRBJ1-1	CASSVTSTGTEAFF	TGTGCCAGCAGCGTAACCTCGACAGGGACTGAAGCTTTCTTT
TRBV5-1	TRBD2	-	TRBJ2-3	CASSFLAGGPDTQYF	TGCGCCAGCAGCTTCCTCGCGGGGGGGCCAGATACGCAGTATTTT
TRBV4-3	TRBD2	few	TRBJ2-3	CASSHHSGGAGDTQYF	TGCGCCAGCAGCCATCATAGCGGGGGGGCGGGTGATACGCAGTATTTT
TRBV7-3	-	few	TRBJ2-5	CASSLLGGADQETQYF	TGTGCCAGCAGCTTATTAGGGGGGGCGGATCAAGAGACCCAGTACTTC
TRBV5-6	-	-	TRBJ1-6	CASSLLAGAPPLHF	TGTGCCAGCAGCTTGTTGGCAGGGGCTCCACCCCTCCACTTT
TRBV27	TRBD1	-	TRBJ1-2	CASSPGQGFGYTF	TGTGCCAGCTCCCCGGGACAGGGATTTGGCTACACCTTC
TRBV19	-	-	TRBJ2-7	CASSIVRTPTYEQYF	TGTGCCAGTAGTATAGTCCGGACACCAACCTACGAGCAGTACTTC
TRBV7-6	TRBD2	-	TRBJ2-3	CASSSPGGRTDTQYF	TGTGCCAGCAGCTCACCGGGGGGGCGCACAGATACGCAGTATTTT
TRBV5-4	-	-	TRBJ2-7	CASSLEGWGRNSYEQYF	TGTGCCAGCAGCTTGGAGGGGTGGGGCAGGAACTCCTACGAGCAGTACTTC
TRBV6-6	-	-	TRBJ1-3	CASRDPGENTIYF	TGTGCCAGCCGGGACCCGGGAGAAAACACCATATATTTT
TRBV6-4	TRBD1	-	TRBJ1-6	CASRRTGAWNSPLHF	TGTGCCAGCAGGAGGACAGGGGCCTGGAATTCACCCCTCCACTTT
TRBV6-6	-	-	TRBJ1-2	CASSYEGDRYTF	TGTGCCAGCAGTTACGAAGGAGATCGCTACACCTTC
TRBV19	-	-	TRBJ2-2	CASSMVGLNTGELFF	TGTGCCAGTAGTATGGTTGGGCTCAACACCGGGGAGCTGTTTTTT
TRBV19	-	-	TRBJ1-5	CASSLGPPSNQPQHF	TGTGCCAGTAGTCTGGGGCCCCCCAGCAATCAGCCCCAGCATTTT
TRBV5-4	TRBD1	-	TRBJ1-2	CASRPGTEDGYTF	TGTGCCAGCAGACCCGGGACAGAGGATGGCTACACCTTC
TRBV13	-	few	TRBJ2-3	CASSLGGSTDTQYF	TGTGCCAGCAGCTTAGGCGGTAGCACAGATACGCAGTATTTT
TRBV25-1	-	-	TRBJ1-2	CASSESRGSNYGYTF	TGTGCCAGCAGTGAATCCCGGGGATCTAACTATGGCTACACCTTC
TRBV9	TRBD1	-	TRBJ2-5	CASSVGQGETQYF	TGTGCCAGCAGCGTAGGACAGGGTGAGACCCAGTACTTC
TRBV14	TRBD1	-	TRBJ2-7	CASSQENRGREQYF	TGTGCCAGCAGCCAAGAAAACAGGGGGCGGGAGCAGTACTTC
TRBV6-1	-	-	TRBJ1-4	CASSVQPGAGDEKLFF	TGTGCCAGCAGTGTCCAACCAGGGGCTGGGGATGAAAAACTGTTTTTT
TRBV4-1	TRBD2	-	TRBJ2-3	CASSQDSTGGGTDTQYF	TGCGCCAGCAGCCAAGATTCAACGGGGGGGGGCACAGATACGCAGTATTTT
TRBV2	-	-	TRBJ1-1	CASIPYAGTSEAFF	TGTGCCAGCATCCCCTACGCCGGGACTTCCGAAGCTTTCTTT
TRBV29-1	TRBD2	few	TRBJ2-3	CSARGGPDTQYF	TGCAGCGCGCGGGGGGGACCAGATACGCAGTATTTT
TRBV6-6	TRBD2	-	TRBJ2-1	CASSTSGGASEQFF	TGTGCCAGCTCTACTAGCGGGGGGGCTAGTGAGCAGTTCTTC
TRBV30	-	-	TRBJ1-5	CAWSKDSINQPQHF	TGTGCCTGGAGCAAGGACAGTATCAATCAGCCCCAGCATTTT
TRBV19	-	few	TRBJ2-7	CASSSGDTLGYEQYF	TGTGCCAGTAGTTCAGGGGACACCTTGGGATACGAGCAGTACTTC
TRBV6-5	-	once	TRBJ1-5	CASQQPNQPQHF	TGTGCGTCCCAACAGCCCAATCAGCCCCAGCATTTT
TRBV5-1	TRBD2	-	TRBJ2-7	CASQQLAGGALNEQYF	TGCGCCAGCCAACAGCTAGCGGGGGGGGCCCTCAACGAGCAGTACTTC
TRBV5-6	TRBD2	once	TRBJ2-7	CASSLGLAVYEQYF	TGTGCCAGCAGCTTAGGACTAGCGGTCTACGAGCAGTACTTC
TRBV7-2	TRBD2	-	TRBJ2-3	CASSLTYSGVSTDTQYF	TGTGCCAGCAGCTTAACCTATAGCGGGGTGAGCACAGATACGCAGTATTTT
TRBV6-1	-	-	TRBJ1-5	CASSGGHYSNQPQHF	TGTGCCAGCAGTGGAGGACACTATAGCAATCAGCCCCAGCATTTT
TRBV14	-	-	TRBJ1-2	CASSQGQGYGYTF	TGTGCCAGCAGCCAGGGGCAGGGCTATGGCTACACCTTC